This T cell receptor beta chain was sequenced during a study of cytomegalovirus exposure and HLA in healthy donors (dated by TCRdb to 2016 to 2017). Concerning the study at large: An earlier analysis of roughly 500 of the donors reported more than 250 Gb of sequence data and some 120 million unique TCR beta sequences from about 200 million T cells. Approximately 300 gigabases of sequencing data and around 80 million unique TCR sequences made up an early release that covered approximately 620 HLA-typed donors. Of the roughly 430 genotyped donors, roughly 85% fell in the genetic ancestry cluster associated with self-reported Caucasian donors. The study aimed to test whether signatures of past pathogen exposure could be identified by cataloging public T cell receptors. Using immunosequencing, the study profiled T cell repertoires from about 610 subjects and related those repertoires to cytomegalovirus serostatus. Along with the roughly 670-subject first cohort, a separate validation cohort of roughly 110 different subjects was used. High-throughput TCR immunosequencing, statistical association of individual TCRs with disease status, and machine learning were combined to predict cytomegalovirus infection status. A later analysis re-examined previously published TCR beta repertoires from more than 600 donors and added high-resolution HLA genotyping to investigate patterns of TCR occurrence. Rather than using new phenotypic data, the later analysis identified candidate immune exposures from TCR beta sequences and from how often those sequences occurred across donors. In an earlier analysis of about 590 of the donors, high-throughput TCR beta sequencing was used to judge whether each TCR beta V gene segment behaved as functional or pseudogenic. Donor age, sex, ethnicity and CMV serostatus were compiled alongside the repertoire data. In a later genetic analysis, genome-wide SNP genotypes for about 65% of the roughly 700 donors were used, and that subset was treated as a discovery cohort. Every repertoire in the discovery cohort had been generated on one and the same sequencing platform. Class I and class II HLA loci were covered by the typing at four-digit resolution. Typing coverage differed by locus: A, B, C, DRB1 and DQB1 were typed in about 620-640 donors, DQA1 in about 550, DPA1 in around 610, and DPB1 in just under 480. Four to six DR-DQ haplotypes were handled as single units for association and clustering, since linkage in the cohort was strong. Among some 410 genotyped donors of the cohort, an average of around 240,000 unique TCR beta nucleotide sequences were sequenced per donor, 15% to 20% of them non-productive. What the work shows at the level of the full study, not this receptor alone: In both the original and validation cohorts, the classifier was reported to diagnose cytomegalovirus status with high specificity and sensitivity. The study gave a list of some 150 TCR beta chains associated with cytomegalovirus. In a later analysis, HLA-associated TCR beta chains were found to be more clonally expanded and to have lower generation probabilities than equally common non-associated chains. In vitro tests confirmed that a few of the cytomegalovirus-associated TCR beta chains recognize cytomegalovirus antigens. A later genetic analysis reported fewer N-insertions in productive TCRs among donors in an Asian-associated ancestry cluster than the roughly 670-donor mean. A later analysis reported that several top co-occurrence clusters appeared linked to parvovirus B19, influenza, CMV and Epstein-Barr virus. CMV serostatus was the only immune exposure information available for the cohort. Strong co-occurrence of HLA alleles, especially DR and DQ, made assigning TCR associations to individual alleles difficult. Only TCR beta chains were sequenced in this cohort, and the absence of alpha or paired-chain data limited detectable features. Because HLA typing was unavailable for some donors at each locus, only the typed subset was used in association tests. The authors suggested that the approach could potentially be extended to other disease states and immunological phenotypes. The presence/absence analyses assumed that sequencing depth was roughly uniform across donors, and that assumption may not be true. A group of highly shared sequence variants was considered likely to be a technical artifact of the sequencing pipeline. In a later analysis, TCR association rates were found to vary across HLA loci, with the most associated TCRs seen for DRB1 alleles and the fewest for HLA-C alleles. A further reported finding was that TCR beta sequences accurately predicted the HLA-A and HLA-B alleles for most subjects in the first cohort. While some public TCRs were present in many individuals, most TCR sequences turned up only very rarely across donors. A later genetic analysis associated a missense DCLRE1C variant with V-gene and J-gene trimming of TCR beta chains, and an independent cohort replicated the association. A later analysis associated about 17,000 TCR beta sequences with specific HLA alleles at a false discovery rate of 0.05. Because counts were too low, approximately 15 rarely observed V segments, including chromosome 9 orphons, were excluded from the earlier analysis of several hundred of the donors. Some IMGT-functional V segments, including TRBV6-2 and TRBV6-3, could not be distinguished by the 87-base-pair reads and were therefore excluded. Broadly in line with IMGT annotations, most TCR beta V segments showed up in productive rearrangements about 87% or about 30% of the time in an earlier analysis of approximately 640 of the donors. A later analysis found that most CMV-associated TCR beta chains appeared HLA-restricted, with HLA associations seemingly driven largely by CMV exposure. Linkage disequilibrium might explain the correlated functional status among segregating V segments, but an unknown experimental factor could not be ruled out.

In regard to this clone: Its recognized antigen is unknown. Nothing much larger sits one base from this clone, and base qualities are not available.

The cohort comprised 666 healthy bone marrow donors. At the time of sampling, every cohort member was nominally healthy, though immune exposures that went unrecorded were likely present. The donor tested CMV seronegative, placing the donor among the roughly 400 seronegative members of the cohort. A peripheral blood sample was collected from each donor, and TCR beta sequencing was performed on peripheral blood mononuclear cells. The Qiagen DNeasy Blood Extraction Kit was used to extract genomic DNA from the blood cell samples. The library relied on the immunoSEQ multiplex PCR assay. The multiplex PCR relied on a mix of 60 forward primers for TCR Vbeta segments and 13 reverse primers for TCR Jbeta segments. The CDR3 region of rearranged TCR beta genes was amplified from genomic DNA with a multiplex PCR assay. On the Illumina HiSeq System, the amplified TCR beta libraries were sequenced as 87-base-pair reads. The paper's data handling went like this. In a later analysis, tens of millions of unique TCR beta chains were counted across the 500 to 850 repertoires, and about 10 million of these chains were shared by at least two donors. Raw reads were error-corrected and collapsed into unique sequences by a nearest-neighbor algorithm in which closely related sequences were merged to remove PCR and sequencing errors. CDR3 sequences were aligned to IMGT reference sequences to assign V, D and J gene segments. For a sequence to be retained, a match of at least six nucleotides to both a V gene segment and a J gene segment was required. Rearrangements were called productive when the CDR3 lacked stop codons and stayed in frame with V and J; all others were non-productive. CDR3 was defined according to IMGT convention as the region running from the second conserved V-encoded cysteine to the conserved J-encoded phenylalanine. Sequences without an unambiguous match to a single V gene segment were excluded from the earlier analysis of about 640 of the donors. In an earlier analysis of approximately 500 of the donors, a V segment was called functional when productive rearrangements were above 56.7%, and segregating when the standard deviation between donors exceeded 5%. To diagnose cytomegalovirus status from the catalog of TCR beta chain sequences, a statistical classification framework was built. In a later analysis, V and J genes were assigned by comparing TCR nucleotide sequences against IMGT/GENE-DB human TR gene sequences. In a later analysis, CDR3 sequences and most-parsimonious VDJ recombination scenarios were assigned using the TCRdist pipeline. In a later analysis, every TCR beta chain was defined by the combination of its CDR3 amino acid sequence and its V-gene family, and reads without a unique V-gene family were dropped. To address suspected cross-contamination and a sequencing artifact, a later analysis removed around 590 highly shared, low-generation-probability nucleotide sequences. In a later analysis, a clonal expansion index was calculated for each public chain from normalized within-repertoire ranks of inferred template counts. In a later analysis, generation probabilities were computed with a VDJ recombination model fitted to out-of-frame rearrangements, and the resulting probabilities were checked against IGoR. In a later analysis, hypergeometric tests were used to score TCR-TCR, TCR-HLA and TCR-CMV co-occurrence, with a repertoire-size bias correction applied to TCR pairs. To estimate false discovery rates, a later analysis permuted the HLA or CMV assignments 20 times. In a later analysis, co-occurring TCRs were grouped with DBSCAN, and TCRdist sequence similarity was added when clustering was performed within HLA-allele-positive subsets. Co-occurrence clustering excluded repertoires with fewer than 30,000 or more than 120,000 public chains, plus five with anomalous nucleotide sharing. In TCRdb, the immuneACCESS table is reduced to in-frame sequences with V and J assigned. These tables do not hold every clone; where another copy was compared, an unresolved V gene accounts for under half, and the others remain unexplained. The V and J calls and clone size come from that table; D and trimming were worked out from the DNA. This sample lists about 190,000 clones; roughly 85% were detected once. The ten biggest clones cover 1% of the sample.

From cysteine to phenylalanine, the CDR3 is 15 amino acids long. Only the CDR3 portion is preserved as DNA: 45 bases, with reading frame beginning at the first base. The junction carries 12 bases between V and J, which are trimmed by 0 bases and 6 bases respectively. The germline V gene provides CDR1 SGHAT and CDR2 FQNNGV. This sequence uses TRBV11-2 and TRBJ1-5, and perhaps TRBD1 as D gene, on 6 matching bases. Sequenced input: PBMCs. This TCR was sampled from a boy between 2 and 10 years old in good health and CMV-seronegative. DNA sequence: TGTGCCAGCAGCTTAGATATAGCGGGGGCTCAGCCCCAGCATTTT. This gives the protein CASSLDIAGAQPQHF.